This T cell receptor beta chain originates from a study of CD8 T cells in Susac syndrome. Across the study: Blood was drawn from patients with Susac syndrome. At that point, they were therapy-naive, on corticosteroids, or on intravenous immunoglobulin alone.

With 0 bases removed from V and 5 bases from J, the gap between germline ends came to 10 bases. CDR1 MGHDK and CDR2 SYGVNS come from the germline V gene. The CDR3 covers 15 residues. With random hexamers, reverse transcription was performed on about 0.5 to 1 ug of RNA. A multiplex approach, immunoSEQ multiplex PCR, amplified TCR beta CDR3 across 54 Vbeta and 13 Jbeta. TCRdb re-called the immunoSEQ multiplex PCR reads through MiXCR, storing one row per CDR3 protein. The table lists around 170,000 distinct CDR3 sequences, 90% to 96% of them singletons, with 0.075% to 0.1% in the top ten. The chain is built from TRBV25-1 and TRBJ2-2, with D uncertain. The receptor was derived from a human donor with Susac syndrome. What was sequenced was CD4+ T cells from PBMCs. The CDR3, as DNA: TGTGCCAGCAGTGAATACAATCGGCGGACCGGGGAGCTGTTTTTT. It specifies CASSEYNRRTGELFF.